This T cell receptor beta chain is from a study of cytomegalovirus exposure and HLA in healthy donors. Both 60 Vbeta primers and 13 Jbeta primers went into the PCR. Libraries were prepared by immunoSEQ multiplex PCR; TCRdb keeps only in-frame clonotypes and omits some of them. Among some 190,000 clones listed, about 88% were seen once. Germline CDR1 SGHDN, CDR2 FVKESK. V lost 0 bases, J lost 1 base, and 2 bases stayed unmatched. The CDR3 sequence is 16 residues long. The sample comprised PBMCs. V is TRBV14 and J is TRBJ2-5; TRBD2 matches 10 bases. The receptor comes from a woman in her 30s in good health and CMV-seronegative. This CDR3 is CASSQDQREGQETQYF. CDR3 bases: TGTGCCAGCAGCCAAGACCAGCGGGAGGGCCAAGAGACCCAGTACTTC. The whole variable domain, filled in from reference TRBV14 and TRBJ2-5, reads EAGVTQFPSHSVIEKGQTVTLRCDPISGHDNLYWYRRVMGKEIKFLLHFVKESKQDESGMPNNRFLAERTGGTYSTLKVQPAELEDSGVYFCASSQDQREGQETQYFGPGTRLLVL.